These T cell receptor beta chains were read from a single sample in a study of blood T cell repertoires in COVID-19. The protocol was immunoSEQ multiplex PCR, while the TCRdb copy is restricted to in-frame clones and leaves out a portion. The repertoire holds more than 250,000 clones, more than 70% seen once, with 5.3% in the top ten. The specimen was PBMCs or T cells enriched from blood (not recorded which). The receptors stem from a woman in her twenties or thirties who had recovered from COVID-19. CDR3s leave out the opening cysteine and the closing phenylalanine or tryptophan. A D gene is named only where the DNA matches it firmly. Clone sizes are given selectively: once, few, many, or a class where the clone is expanded.

CDR3aa,abundance,v_gene,d_gene
ASSKESGNSYEQY,-,TRBV6-5,-
ASSSMTGNTEAF,-,TRBV6-5,-
ASSSITGPGEQF,once,TRBV7-6,-
SVGGDRSFAGRESNYGYT,-,TRBV29-1,-
AWSLSPTGEAF,-,TRBV30,TRBD1
ASSLSNRNTEAF,few,TRBV11-2,-
ASRPEYSNQPQH,-,TRBV28,-
ASFTGVHTEAF,-,TRBV5-4,TRBD1
ASSRDGQLNQPQH,-,TRBV2,-
ASSYGTDSGNTIY,-,TRBV6-5,TRBD1
ATSRLSPIQGGNEQF,-,TRBV15,-
ASSLYHQGQEY,-,TRBV28,-
ASSLRQGVNEQY,few,TRBV5-5,TRBD1
ASSSRLAGFSNANTGELF,-,TRBV5-5,TRBD2
ASSILRQLTSTDTQY,-,TRBV19,-
ASKISYLGRGHFYGYT,once,TRBV19,TRBD1
SGGTDYGYT,-,TRBV29-1,TRBD1
ASSLDRRYGYT,-,TRBV9,-
ASSWVGGNEQF,-,TRBV12-3/TRBV12-4,-
ASSSKGQGNYGYT,-,TRBV5-4,-
ASIRPRESPLH,-,TRBV28,-
ATSRPGQGLAEAF,-,TRBV15,TRBD1
ASSPTVSGANVLT,-,TRBV21-1,-
ASRGGAGPNTGELF,-,TRBV5-1,-
ASRAGGTTDTQY,-,TRBV5-1,TRBD2
ASSQVPGQGSQPQH,-,TRBV3-1/TRBV3-2,TRBD1
ASSFLLPNEQF,-,TRBV5-1,-
ASSTDSRAGANVLT,-,TRBV6-2/TRBV6-3,-
ASSLVRNTEAF,once,TRBV7-3,-
ASSASGGYRGYT,once,TRBV18,TRBD1
ASSRSETGELF,-,TRBV7-9,-
ASSIFQGIEAF,-,TRBV19,-
ASSPPSGGAISTDTQY,-,TRBV18,TRBD2
ASSTPFRGSPLH,-,TRBV19,-
ASSDSLATDTQY,-,TRBV6-4,-
ASTQWSTGVTDTQY,-,TRBV19,TRBD1
ASSDWGGENQPQH,many,TRBV6-1,-
ASTLTAYNEQF,-,TRBV11-2,-
ASSVGDSGGAQETQY,-,TRBV9,TRBD2
ASSQDYGETSTDTQY,-,TRBV4-3,-
ASSLGTGNTEAF,-,TRBV5-5,-
ASSPKHRAGGLHYGYT,-,TRBV5-6,-
ASSVDRGEKLF,once,TRBV9,-
ASSSTGNTEAF,-,TRBV28,-